These 13 T cell receptor beta chains share one sample of origin, sequenced in a study of T cell responses to AZD1222 COVID-19 vaccine. The protocol was immunoSEQ multiplex PCR, while the TCRdb copy is restricted to in-frame clones and leaves out a portion. The table lists roughly 150,000 clones, roughly 87% of them singletons. The sample consisted of peripheral blood, taken 28 days after the second AZD1222 dose. The receptors come from an adult who received the AZD1222 COVID-19 vaccine.

The sample holds a few counts of this clone. The chain has TRBV7-2 and TRBJ1-1; TRBD1 aligns across 8 bases. Germline lookup yields CDR1 SGHTA and CDR2 FQGNSA. The CDR3 contains 15 residues. V lost 3 bases to trimming and J lost 1 base; unmatched junction nucleotides: 4. CDR3 in amino acids: CASSLGDRRNTEAFF. CDR3 nucleotides: TGTGCCAGCAGCTTGGGGGACAGGAGGAACACTGAAGCTTTCTTT.

The chain links TRBV10-2 to TRBJ2-7, with 7 bases lining up with TRBD2. Germline V lookup: CDR1 WSHSY, CDR2 SAAADI. The CDR3 has 12 amino acids. The V segment lost 9 bases and the J segment 3 bases; nucleotides outside the gene matches: 5. The CDR3 DNA reads TGCGCCAGTGCGGGGGTGGTCTACGAGCAGTACTTC. This gives the protein CASAGVVYEQYF.

The chain carries TRBV7-2 and TRBJ2-7; TRBD2 matches at 12 bases. In germline, CDR1 is SGHTA, CDR2 FQGNSA. CDR3 length equals 20 residues. V trimming: 0 bases; J trimming: 2 bases; junction bases outside the gene matches: 14. The CDR3 region is CASSLAPSASGRAFTYEQYF. CDR3 DNA sequence: TGTGCCAGCAGCTTAGCTCCCTCGGCTAGCGGGAGGGCGTTCACCTACGAGCAGTACTTC.

The chain recombines TRBV28 with TRBJ1-5, with 10 nucleotides matching TRBD1. Germline assignment: CDR1 MDHEN and CDR2 SYDVKM. J was trimmed by 9 bases and V by 4 bases; bases with no gene match: 9. The CDR3 sequence is 15 residues long. CDR3 amino acids: CASSSDRGSGWPQHF. In DNA, the CDR3 is TGTGCCAGCAGTTCGGACAGGGGGAGCGGGTGGCCCCAGCATTTT.

The genes are TRBV7-9 and TRBJ2-7, with D uncertain. CDR3 length equals 14 residues. Germline loops: CDR1 SEHNR, CDR2 FQNEAQ (reference sequence). The germline V and J ends were trimmed by 5 bases and 0 bases, with 11 bases remaining between them. The CDR3 loop reads CASSLQTISYEQYF. CDR3 nucleotide sequence: TGTGCCAGCAGCCTACAGACCATCTCCTACGAGCAGTACTTC.

The chain is built from TRBV6-6 and TRBJ2-2, with TRBD1 identical over 7 bases. The germline gives CDR1 MNHNY, CDR2 SVGAGI (reference sequence). V was pared by 6 bases and J by 4 bases, with 11 bases of the junction left unmatched. The CDR3 sequence is 16 residues long. The chain's CDR3 is CASSPRQGSGTGELFF. The CDR3 nucleotides read TGTGCCAGCAGCCCAAGACAGGGATCAGGCACCGGGGAGCTGTTTTTT.

Notes on this clone: Other nucleotide sequences in the sample specify the same CDR3. J is TRBJ2-5 and V is TRBV7-9, with D perhaps TRBD1 or TRBD2 (6 bases each). In germline, CDR1 is SEHNR, CDR2 FQNEAQ (reference sequence). There are 14 residues in the CDR3. V lost 1 base, J lost 2 bases, and 8 bases lay in between. CDR3: CASSLGGGQETQYF. In nucleotides, the CDR3 is TGTGCCAGCAGCTTAGGAGGGGGGCAAGAGACCCAGTACTTC.

CDR3 nucleotides: TGTGCCAGCAGCTACTATTCCGGGACAGGGGGCGGCGGTCAGCCCCAGCATTTT. Protein product: CASSYYSGTGGGGQPQHF. V is TRBV7-9 and J is TRBJ1-5; the match to TRBD1 covers 12 bases. From germline, CDR1 is SEHNR and CDR2 FQNEAQ (reference sequence). With 4 bases clipped from V and 6 bases from J, the junction kept 13 bases outside the gene matches. The CDR3 is 18 amino acids.

This clone was seen just once. V and J are TRBV12-3 or TRBV12-4 and TRBJ2-5, with unresolved D. V lost 3 bases and J lost 4, with 9 bases in between. There are 13 residues in the CDR3. CDR3 nucleotides: TGTGCCAGCAGTTTTGTGGTAGGAGAGACCCAGTACTTC. Encoded protein: CASSFVVGETQYF.

The CDR3 nucleotides read TGTGCCAGCACCCCTGGAGACAGTCAGTGCTACACCTTC. Translating gives CASTPGDSQCYTF. The rearrangement uses TRBV28 and TRBJ1-2, with a possible D match to TRBD1 (5 bases). This CDR3 contains 13 residues. Trimming took off 7 bases at V and 9 bases at J, with 18 bases between the two ends. The germline CDR1 and CDR2 sequences are MDHEN and SYDVKM.

This clone was picked up a small number of times. The gene calls are TRBV19 and TRBJ1-1, with a possible D match to TRBD1 (6 bases). This CDR3 is built from 14 residues. The ends were cut back, 5 bases at V and 3 bases at J, with 13 bases in the middle. Per germline, CDR1 LNHDA and CDR2 SQIVND (reference sequence). DNA of the CDR3: TGTGCCAGTAGTCGGACAGCGGGAGACACTGAAGCTTTCTTT. Protein: CASSRTAGDTEAFF. The full variable domain, its missing parts supplied by reference TRBV19 and TRBJ1-1, is DGGITQSPKYLFRKEGQNVTLSCEQNLNHDAMYWYRQDPGQGLRLIYYSQIVNDFQKGDIAEGYSVSREKKESFPLTVTSAQKNPTAFYLCASSRTAGDTEAFFGQGTRLTVV.

The V and J genes are TRBV5-1 and TRBJ2-5, with 8 positions matching TRBD2. The CDR3 has 14 residues. V trimming: 2 bases; J trimming: 4 bases; junction bases outside the gene matches: 4. Germline-derived CDR1 and CDR2 are SGHRS and YFSETQ. CDR3 nucleotides: TGCGCCAGCAGCTTAGCGGGGGTTTCAGAGACCCAGTACTTC. This encodes CASSLAGVSETQYF.

This clone was seen only a few times. This chain's CDR3 is CASSDIDRVSPLHF. The CDR3 bases are TGTGCCAGCAGCGATATTGACAGGGTGTCACCCCTCCACTTT. The rearrangement uses TRBV6-5 and TRBJ1-6; 7 bases are a match to TRBD1. CDR3 length: 14 residues. The germline CDR1 and CDR2 sequences are MNHEY and SVGAGI. V shed 6 bases, J shed 10 bases, and the junction held 9 bases outside the gene matches.